This TCR beta chain comes out of a study of shared clonotypes between healthy human individuals. As to this clone: The same CDR3 arises from other DNA sequences in this sample as well.

Here immunoSEQ multiplex PCR was the method, and the copy in TCRdb shows in-frame clones only, minus some. This sample carries 2 million to 2.5 million clones, 93% of them seen once, and the ten largest clones take about 0.34%. The CDR3 runs 15 residues. The germline gives CDR1 MNHNS, CDR2 SASEGT. V shed 4 bases and J 4 bases; nucleotides not matched to a gene: 1. This receptor was identified in a young man in good health. Some clones in this sample may be carry-over from other donors' samples. The sample comprised naive CD4+ T cells from PBMCs. Subset meaning: CD45RA+ positively selected. The gene calls are TRBV6-1 and TRBJ2-3; 14 bases match TRBD2. As DNA, the CDR3 is TGTGCCAGCAGTGGACTAGCGGGAGGGCCAGATACGCAGTATTTT. It codes for CASSGLAGGPDTQYF.